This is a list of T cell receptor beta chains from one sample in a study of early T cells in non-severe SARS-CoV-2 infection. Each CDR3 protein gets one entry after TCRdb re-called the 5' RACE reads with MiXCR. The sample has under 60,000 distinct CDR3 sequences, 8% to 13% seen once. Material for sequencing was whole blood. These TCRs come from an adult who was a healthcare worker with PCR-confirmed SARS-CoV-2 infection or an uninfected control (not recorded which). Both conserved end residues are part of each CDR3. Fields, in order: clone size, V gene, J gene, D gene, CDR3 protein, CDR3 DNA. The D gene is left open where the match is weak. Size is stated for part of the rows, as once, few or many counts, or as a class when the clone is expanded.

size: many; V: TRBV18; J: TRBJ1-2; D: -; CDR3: CASSPNQGYGYGYTF; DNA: TGTGCCAGCTCACCAAATCAGGGATATGGCTATGGCTACACCTTC
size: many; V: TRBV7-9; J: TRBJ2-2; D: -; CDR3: CASRDQTNTGELFF; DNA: TGTGCCAGCAGGGATCAGACAAACACCGGGGAGCTGTTTTTT
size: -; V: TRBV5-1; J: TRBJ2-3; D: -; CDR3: CASSIQGSSTDTQYF; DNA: TGCGCCAGCAGTATCCAGGGATCTAGCACAGATACGCAGTATTTT
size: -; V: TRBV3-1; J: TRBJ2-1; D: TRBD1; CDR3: CASSLGQGNNEQFF; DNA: TGTGCCAGCAGCCTGGGACAGGGGAACAATGAGCAGTTCTTC
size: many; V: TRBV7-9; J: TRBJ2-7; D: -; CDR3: CASSFAGEQYF; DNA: TGTGCCAGCAGCTTCGCTGGCGAGCAGTACTTC
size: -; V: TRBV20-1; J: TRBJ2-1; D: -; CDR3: CSARGGGSLPSQFF; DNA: TGCAGTGCCAGGGGGGGCGGGTCGCTCCCATCGCAGTTCTTC
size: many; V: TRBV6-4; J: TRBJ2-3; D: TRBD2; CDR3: CASSSAGGSTDTQYF; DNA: TGTGCCAGCTCCAGCGCGGGAGGATCCACAGATACGCAGTATTTT
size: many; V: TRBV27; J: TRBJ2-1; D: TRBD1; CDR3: CASSFRDRARNEQFF; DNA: TGTGCCAGCAGTTTCCGGGACAGGGCTAGGAATGAGCAGTTCTTC
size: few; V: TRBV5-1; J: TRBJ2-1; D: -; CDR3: CASPLWVPTDNEQFF; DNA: TGCGCCAGCCCCCTCTGGGTACCTACTGACAATGAGCAGTTCTTC
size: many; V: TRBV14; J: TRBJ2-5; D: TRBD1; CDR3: CASSSRTGVIQETQYF; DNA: TGTGCCAGCAGCTCTCGGACAGGGGTCATCCAAGAGACCCAGTACTTC
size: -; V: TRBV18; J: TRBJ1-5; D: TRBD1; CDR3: CASSEKQGTNQPQHF; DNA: TGTGCCAGCTCGGAGAAACAGGGGACTAATCAGCCCCAGCATTTT
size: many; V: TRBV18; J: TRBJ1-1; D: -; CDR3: CASSPQGYTEAFF; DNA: TGTGCCAGCTCACCACAGGGTTACACTGAAGCTTTCTTT
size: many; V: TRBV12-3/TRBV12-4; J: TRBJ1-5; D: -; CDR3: CASSPDTNQPQHF; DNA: TGTGCCAGCAGCCCGGACACCAATCAGCCCCAGCATTTT
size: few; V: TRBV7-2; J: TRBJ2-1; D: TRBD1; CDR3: CASSATGRLYNEQFF; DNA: TGTGCCAGCAGCGCGACAGGGAGACTCTACAATGAGCAGTTCTTC
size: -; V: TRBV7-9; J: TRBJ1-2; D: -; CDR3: CASSLGSEINYGYTF; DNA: TGTGCCAGCAGCTTAGGTTCGGAGATAAACTATGGCTACACCTTC
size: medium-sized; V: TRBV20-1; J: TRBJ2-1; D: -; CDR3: CSARALGPGDEQFF; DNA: TGCAGTGCTAGAGCTTTGGGCCCAGGGGATGAGCAGTTCTTC
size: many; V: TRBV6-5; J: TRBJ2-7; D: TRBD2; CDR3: CASSSYSGGDYEQYF; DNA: TGTGCCAGCAGTTCCTATAGCGGGGGGGACTACGAGCAGTACTTC
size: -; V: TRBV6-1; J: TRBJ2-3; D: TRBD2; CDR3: CASSEQRGFDTQYF; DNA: TGTGCCAGCAGTGAACAGCGGGGGTTCGATACGCAGTATTTT
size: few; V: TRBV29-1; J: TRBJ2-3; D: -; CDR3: CSVEVPAQKTDTQYF; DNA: TGCAGCGTTGAAGTCCCAGCGCAAAAGACAGATACGCAGTATTTT
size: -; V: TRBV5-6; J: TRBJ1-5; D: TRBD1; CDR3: CASSPWTGRNQPQHF; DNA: TGTGCCAGCAGCCCGTGGACAGGGCGGAATCAGCCCCAGCATTTT
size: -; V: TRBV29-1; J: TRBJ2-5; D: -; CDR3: CSVEFVQGETQYF; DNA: TGCAGCGTTGAATTCGTTCAGGGTGAGACCCAGTACTTC
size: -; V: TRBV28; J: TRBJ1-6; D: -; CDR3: CASSLNSPLHF; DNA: TGTGCCAGCAGTCTCAACTCACCCCTCCACTTT
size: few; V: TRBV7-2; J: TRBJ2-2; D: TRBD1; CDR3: CASSTGQGVTGELFF; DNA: TGTGCCAGCAGCACCGGACAGGGGGTCACCGGGGAGCTGTTTTTT
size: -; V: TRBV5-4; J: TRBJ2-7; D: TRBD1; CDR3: CASSSARDRATNEQYF; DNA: TGTGCCAGCAGCTCTGCCCGGGACAGGGCCACAAACGAGCAGTACTTC
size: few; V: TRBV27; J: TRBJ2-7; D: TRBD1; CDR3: CASSSFRTGGYYEQYF; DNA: TGTGCCAGCAGTTCCTTCCGGACAGGGGGTTATTACGAGCAGTACTTC
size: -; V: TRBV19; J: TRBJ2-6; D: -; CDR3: CASSGGNSSRRANVLTF; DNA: TGTGCCAGTAGTGGGGGGAACAGTTCTCGGAGGGCCAACGTCCTGACTTTC
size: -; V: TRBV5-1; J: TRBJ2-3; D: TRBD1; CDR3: CASSLRDRGFSTDTQYF; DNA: TGCGCCAGCAGCTTGCGGGACAGGGGCTTTAGCACAGATACGCAGTATTTT
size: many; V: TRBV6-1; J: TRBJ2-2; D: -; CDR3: CASSAQGNTGELFF; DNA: TGTGCCAGCAGTGCACAGGGAAACACCGGGGAGCTGTTTTTT
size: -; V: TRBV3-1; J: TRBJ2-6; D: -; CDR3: CASSLWGLSSSGANVLTF; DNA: TGTGCCAGCAGCCTGTGGGGCTTATCCAGCTCTGGGGCCAACGTCCTGACTTTC
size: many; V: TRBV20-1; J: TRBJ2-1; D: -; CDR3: CSARVRSGFRYNEQFF; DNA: TGCAGTGCTAGAGTCCGCTCCGGGTTTCGCTACAATGAGCAGTTCTTC
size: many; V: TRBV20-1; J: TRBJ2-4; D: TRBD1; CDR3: CSARSRQGVEYIQYF; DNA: TGCAGTGCTAGATCCCGACAGGGGGTTGAATACATTCAGTACTTC
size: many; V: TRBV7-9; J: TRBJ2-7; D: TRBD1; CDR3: CASSSNRGSYEQYF; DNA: TGTGCCAGCAGCTCAAACAGGGGCTCCTACGAGCAGTACTTC
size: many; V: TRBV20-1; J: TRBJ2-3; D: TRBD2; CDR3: CSAGRASGGSTDTQYF; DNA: TGCAGTGCTGGTAGGGCTAGCGGGGGTAGCACAGATACGCAGTATTTT
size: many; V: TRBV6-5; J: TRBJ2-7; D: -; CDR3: CASSSDHSSYEQYF; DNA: TGTGCCAGCTCCTCGGACCACAGCTCCTACGAGCAGTACTTC